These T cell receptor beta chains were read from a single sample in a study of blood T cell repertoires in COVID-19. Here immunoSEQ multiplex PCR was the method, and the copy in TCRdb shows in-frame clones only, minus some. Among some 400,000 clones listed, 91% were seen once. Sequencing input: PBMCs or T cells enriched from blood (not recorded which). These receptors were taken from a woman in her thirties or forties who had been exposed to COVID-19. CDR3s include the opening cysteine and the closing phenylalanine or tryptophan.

CASSSPRSRVSTEAFF	TRBV7-9	TRBJ1-1
CSASETAYTGELFF	TRBV20-1	TRBJ2-2
CATSDVSGRGSYGYTF	TRBV24-1	TRBJ1-2
CASSLAPSGSYQFF	TRBV5-1	TRBJ2-1
CAISEPLAGGIHEQYF	TRBV10-3	TRBJ2-7
CASSGQGAYEQYF	TRBV9	TRBJ2-7
CASSAPAGNKETQYF	TRBV25-1	TRBJ2-5
CASSLGQFGNTIYF	TRBV27	TRBJ1-3
CASSPTGTSVVSSYEQYF	TRBV6-6	TRBJ2-7
CATSVTDGEQFF	TRBV24-1	TRBJ2-1
CAISRLAGLSYNEQFF	TRBV10-3	TRBJ2-1
CASSLKLAGGGETQYF	TRBV5-4	TRBJ2-5
CSVVTGTGANYEQYF	TRBV29-1	TRBJ2-7
CASSYVGGGPNNEQFF	TRBV6-5	TRBJ2-1
CASSPYFGNTIYF	TRBV7-2	TRBJ1-3
CATTSRDDDLDYGYTF	TRBV24-1	TRBJ1-2
CSVEANTEAFF	TRBV29-1	TRBJ1-1
CASSFRQGDTGELFF	TRBV7-8	TRBJ2-2
CASGITGGSGGRDTQYF	TRBV18	TRBJ2-3
CASSQGTGVNQPQHF	TRBV4-3	TRBJ1-5
CSARTGAGNTIYF	TRBV29-1	TRBJ1-3